The clone carrying this TCR beta chain appeared many times. Preparing the TCRbeta library involved the use of unique molecular identifiers. TCRdb itself ran the PCR reads through MiXCR, one entry per CDR3 protein. The sample carries about 400,000 distinct CDR3 sequences, roughly 22% recorded once. V trimming: 5 bases; J trimming: 0 bases; junction bases outside the gene matches: 3. This CDR3 has 15 amino acids. The germline V gene encodes CDR1 LNHDA and CDR2 SQIVND (reference sequence). This specimen belongs to a study of T-cell reconstitution after alpha-beta-depleted transplantation in children. V is TRBV19 and J is TRBJ2-7; 11 nucleotides agree with TRBD2. This TCR was sampled from a human donor who donated a stem cell graft to a child with acute myeloid leukemia. The sequenced sample was PBMCs from the stem cell graft donor, obtained from the stem cell graft. The DNA of the CDR3 is TGTGCCAGTAGTCTAGCGGGAGGAGGCTCCTACGAGCAGTACTTC. Encoded protein: CASSLAGGGSYEQYF.